Each of the 26 T cell receptor beta chains below was sequenced from the same sample in a study of blood T cells in healthy people across ages. Through a sample-barcoded 5' primer and a J-beta primer mix, a second PCR was run for roughly 6 to 11 cycles. Each CDR3 protein gets one entry after TCRdb re-called the 5' RACE reads with MiXCR. The sample has about 650,000 distinct CDR3 sequences, approximately 52% seen once. Material: blood. The receptors were gathered from a woman over 75 in good health.

This clonotype was detected once. The rearrangement links TRBV27 to TRBJ2-1, with 10 nucleotides matching TRBD2. With V trimmed by 5 bases and J by 13 bases, 14 bases remained unmatched. The CDR3 is 15 residues long. Germline CDR1 is MNHEY and CDR2 is SMNVEV (reference sequence). CDR3 in amino acids: CASSPLAGFGSEQFF. As DNA, the CDR3 is TGTGCCAGCAGTCCACTAGCGGGATTCGGTAGTGAACAGTTCTTC.

This clonotype was observed many times. This rearrangement joins TRBV5-1 to TRBJ2-4, with D perhaps matching TRBD2 (5 bases). V lost 0 bases to trimming and J lost 5 bases, with 9 bases between them. This CDR3 has 14 residues. Germline V lookup: CDR1 SGHRS, CDR2 YFSETQ. The CDR3 DNA reads TGCGCCAGCAGCTTGGGAGGGATCCAAAACATTCAGTACTTC. The encoded protein is CASSLGGIQNIQYF.

This clonotype was seen just once. It may be a read error: a sequence one base away is much more abundant. The rearrangement uses TRBV3-1 and TRBJ2-5; the match to TRBD1 covers 7 bases. The trim removed 10 bases at V and 11 bases at J, leaving 10 bases unmatched. CDR1 is LGHDT, CDR2 YNNKEL, per germline (reference sequence). This CDR3 comprises 11 residues. CDR3 loop: CATGQSGEQYF. CDR3 bases: TGTGCCACGGGACAGTCCGGTGAGCAGTACTTC.

This clonotype was counted a few times. The chain combines TRBV7-2 with TRBJ1-3; no reliable D call. This CDR3 contains 16 residues. Trimming left V 3 bases short and J 0 bases short, with 12 bases between. Germline CDR1 reads SGHTA; CDR2 reads FQGNSA. This chain's CDR3 is CASSFSNGGSGNTIYF. DNA of the CDR3: TGTGCCAGCAGCTTCTCGAATGGAGGCTCTGGAAACACCATATATTTT.

This chain connects TRBV10-3 to TRBJ2-1, with 7 nucleotides matching TRBD2. The CDR3 length is 13 residues. V was clipped by 8 bases and J by 2 bases; unmatched bases: 3. Germline loops: CDR1 ENHRY, CDR2 SYGVKD. The CDR3 sequence is CAIREDAYNEQFF. CDR3 coding DNA: TGTGCCATCCGGGAGGACGCCTACAATGAGCAGTTCTTC.

This clonotype was recorded at least ten times. The CDR3 nucleotides read TGTGCCAGCAGCGGGGGACAGAAGAAGACCCAGTACTTC. This translates into CASSGGQKKTQYF. The chain combines TRBV12-3 or TRBV12-4 with TRBJ2-5, with a tentative D call TRBD1 (7 bases). V was cut by 6 bases and J by 6 bases, with 14 bases left in between. The CDR3 has 13 residues.

The V and J genes are TRBV2 and TRBJ1-2, with D possibly being TRBD1 (5 bases). Trimming stripped 6 bases from V and 7 bases from J, with 12 bases between. The CDR3 covers 12 residues. The germline V gene has CDR1 SNHLY and CDR2 FYNNEI. The CDR3 is CASRWGGSGYTF. The CDR3 DNA reads TGTGCCAGCAGATGGGGGGGTAGTGGCTACACCTTC.

The chain combines TRBV21-1 with TRBJ1-6. TRBV21-1 is a pseudogene. The CDR3 runs to 12 residues. This CDR3 reads CASSKSGSPLHF. The CDR3 coding sequence is TGTGCCAGCAGCAAGTCCGGTTCACCCCTCCACTTT.

Many counts were recorded for this clonotype. The genes are TRBV10-3 and TRBJ2-5, with D maybe TRBD2 (5 bases). Between the trimmed V and J ends, which lost 0 bases and 4 bases, there was a span of 9 bases. Germline lookup yields CDR1 ENHRY and CDR2 SYGVKD. The CDR3 runs to 14 residues. The DNA for the CDR3 is TGTGCCATCAGTGAGTCCCTAGCACGAGAGACCCAGTACTTC. As protein: CAISESLARETQYF.

Comments on this clonotype: The germline gene is not matched at one end of the junction; a read error may be the cause. The chain joins TRBV28 to TRBJ1-5, with D hard to call. Germline loops: CDR1 MDHEN, CDR2 SYDVKM. The CDR3 contains 12 residues. The CDR3 DNA is TGTGTCAGCAACACGAACAATCAGCCCCAGCATTTT. This encodes CVSNTNNQPQHF.

As for this clonotype: A much larger clone is a single base away; this may be a read error. This chain joins TRBV25-1 and TRBJ2-7; possible D gene TRBD1, 5 bases. The V gene's germline CDR1 is MGHDK and CDR2 SYGVNS. This CDR3 has 14 amino acids. V gave up 3 bases and J gave up 6 bases, with 15 bases separating them. For the CDR3, the DNA is TGTGCCAGCAGTGAGTCCAGGGCGAGGTGCGAGCAGTACTTC. Encoded protein: CASSESRARCEQYF.

The chain is built from TRBV5-6 and TRBJ2-6; D is undetermined. This CDR3 has 14 residues. The germline V gene encodes CDR1 SGHDT and CDR2 YYEEEE. With 3 bases removed from V and 2 bases from J, the gap between germline ends came to 6 bases. The CDR3 region is CASSSWAGANVLTF. The CDR3 DNA follows: TGTGCCAGCAGCTCGTGGGCTGGGGCCAACGTCCTGACTTTC.

Remarks on this clonotype: A much bigger clone sits one base away, suggesting this may be a read error. The chain has TRBV12-3 or TRBV12-4 and TRBJ2-7; 12 bases map to TRBD2. Unmatched junction bases numbered 5, after V lost 1 base and J lost 4 bases. The CDR3 has 16 residues. As DNA, the CDR3 is TGTGCCAGCAGTTTAGTGCCTAGCGGGAGGGGGTACGAGCAGTACTTC. Translated: CASSLVPSGRGYEQYF.

This clonotype has at least ten counts. The V call is TRBV5-1, the J call TRBJ1-1; D is ambiguous. This CDR3 has 15 residues. Germline CDR1 and CDR2: SGHRS and YFSETQ. Trimming cost V 5 bases and J 4 bases, with 18 bases left between them. The CDR3 protein is CASSHTRPEGTEAFF. DNA of the CDR3: TGCGCCAGCAGTCACACCAGGCCGGAGGGCACTGAAGCTTTCTTT. Variable domain in full (rest from reference TRBV5-1 and TRBJ1-1): KAGVTQTPRYLIKTRGQQVTLSCSPISGHRSVSWYQQTPGQGLQFLFEYFSETQRNKGNFPGRFSGRQFSNSRSEMNVSTLELGDSALYLCASSHTRPEGTEAFFGQGTRLTVV.

The chain joins TRBV15 to TRBJ1-5, with a possible D match to TRBD1 (5 bases). Per the germline V gene, CDR1 is LNHNV and CDR2 is YYDKDF (reference sequence). This CDR3 region has 15 residues. Deletions cut 0 bases from V and 6 bases from J, with 12 bases between. The CDR3 loop reads CATSRDMGGVQPQHF. The CDR3 DNA follows: TGTGCCACCAGCAGAGATATGGGGGGGGTTCAGCCCCAGCATTTT.

The chain links TRBV7-2 to TRBJ2-7; 10 bases are shared with TRBD1. V lost 2 bases to trimming and J lost 3 bases; unmatched junction nucleotides: 7. This CDR3 comprises 16 residues. Per germline, CDR1 SGHTA and CDR2 FQGNSA. CDR3 loop: CASSLRAGDRGYEQYF. Here the CDR3 DNA reads TGTGCCAGCAGCTTAAGGGCGGGGGACAGGGGCTACGAGCAGTACTTC.

V gene TRBV4-2 combines with J gene TRBJ2-6; tentatively, D is TRBD1 (6 bases). Germline CDR1 reads LGHNA; CDR2 reads YNFKEQ. Trimming shortened V by 2 bases and J by 4 bases, and 15 bases separated the two germline ends. The CDR3 extends over 17 amino acids. The CDR3 region has the DNA TGTGCCAGCAGCCAATTCGCAGGGGCGCGAGGGGCCAACGTCCTGACTTTC. This gives the protein CASSQFAGARGANVLTF.

This clonotype has a count of ten or more. The chain is built from TRBV3-1 and TRBJ2-2; unclear D gene. The germline CDR1 and CDR2 sequences are LGHDT and YNNKEL (reference sequence). V lost 1 base to trimming and J lost 2 bases, with 8 bases between them. CDR3 size: 15 residues. The DNA for the CDR3 is TGTGCCAGCAGCCAAGGGCGGTTAAACACCGGGGAGCTGTTTTTT. Translation: CASSQGRLNTGELFF.

The J gene is TRBJ2-7, the V gene TRBV20-1, with D maybe TRBD2 (5 bases). Looked up from germline, CDR1 is DFQATT and CDR2 is SNEGSKA (reference sequence). The CDR3 spans 12 residues. V lost 6 bases and J lost 4, with 13 bases in between. The CDR3 bases are TGCAGTGCAACCGGGAAGCCTTACGAGCAGTACTTC. It is translated as CSATGKPYEQYF.

Ten or more counts support this clonotype. The rearrangement uses TRBV7-2 and TRBJ2-7; TRBD1 agrees at 10 bases. CDR1 SGHTA and CDR2 FQGNSA come from the germline V gene. The CDR3 sequence is 15 residues long. Trimming cost V 3 bases and J 2 bases; bases outside gene matches: 4. CDR3 bases: TGTGCCAGCAGCTTCGGGACAGGGGTCCCCTACGAGCAGTACTTC. Amino acid sequence: CASSFGTGVPYEQYF.

This clonotype has a count of ten or more. The chain employs TRBV28 and TRBJ1-2; weak D call: TRBD1 (6 bases). This CDR3 is built from 13 residues. CDR1 and CDR2 from the germline V gene are MDHEN and SYDVKM. With 5 bases removed from V and 8 bases from J, the gap between germline ends came to 15 bases. For the CDR3, the DNA is TGTGCCAGCAGTGCGACAGGAGCTGAGGGCTACACCTTC. Translation gives CASSATGAEGYTF.

This chain uses TRBV28 with TRBJ1-5; no clear D. From germline, CDR1 is MDHEN and CDR2 SYDVKM. Trimming shortened V by 2 bases and J by 5 bases, and 4 bases separated the two germline ends. The CDR3 spans 12 residues. The CDR3: CASSLAHQPQHF. The DNA of the CDR3 is TGTGCCAGCAGTTTAGCTCATCAGCCCCAGCATTTT.

On this clonotype: One end of the junction varies from germline; a read error may be responsible. This rearrangement joins TRBV20-1 to TRBJ1-1; D unresolved. The CDR3 is 11 amino acids. Germline lookup yields CDR1 DFQATT and CDR2 SNEGSKA (reference sequence). The CDR3 loop reads CGAILAVEAFF. Written as DNA, the CDR3 is TGCGGTGCTATCCTGGCAGTTGAAGCTTTCTTT.

This clonotype was seen a single time. This chain joins TRBV4-2 and TRBJ2-5; 11 positions agree with TRBD2. Germline CDR1 is LGHNA and CDR2 is YNFKEQ. The length of the CDR3 is 20 residues. Trimming at V came to 4 bases and at J to 1 base, leaving 17 bases not matched to a gene. The CDR3 spells CASSPLNMGTSGAFQETQYF. CDR3 nucleotide sequence: TGTGCCAGCAGCCCCTTAAATATGGGGACTAGCGGAGCTTTCCAAGAGACCCAGTACTTC.

Worth noting for this clonotype: It may be a read error: a sequence one base away is much more abundant. The chain recombines TRBV4-1 with TRBJ2-5; maybe TRBD2 (5 bases). V was clipped by 0 bases and J by 3 bases, with 11 bases between them. Germline V gene sequence: CDR1 MGHRA, CDR2 YSYEKL. The CDR3 spans 15 residues. This CDR3 reads CASSQDRSGEETQYF. The CDR3 region has the DNA TGCGCCAGCAGCCAAGATAGATCCGGGGAAGAGACCCAGTACTTC.

This clonotype was observed many times. The chain has TRBV5-1 and TRBJ2-1; TRBD2 aligns across 8 bases. The ends lost 5 bases at V and 1 base at J; junction bases unmatched: 8. Germline V gives CDR1 SGHRS, CDR2 YFSETQ. The CDR3 is 16 amino acids. This chain's CDR3 is CASRLTSGGSYNEQFF. The CDR3 coding sequence is TGCGCCAGCAGACTTACCAGCGGGGGTTCCTACAATGAGCAGTTCTTC.